The rows below give T cell receptor beta chains drawn from one sample of a study of metastatic and nonmetastatic thyroid tumors. TCRdb used MiXCR to call clones anew from the PCR reads. The table shows roughly 65,000 clones, with 14% occurring only once. The sequenced material came from blood. Every receptor here comes from a male donor with papillary thyroid cancer or a benign thyroid nodule (not recorded which). Some clones in this sample may be carry-over from other donors' samples. Each CDR3 is given with its conserved first and last residue. A D gene is named only where the DNA matches it firmly. The size field is filled for only some rows; it gives once, few, many or a size class.

D: TRBD2; J: TRBJ2-1; size: many; V: TRBV24-1; CDR3: CATSDQGLAGNNEQFF; DNA: TGTGCCACCAGTGACCAGGGACTAGCGGGAAACAATGAGCAGTTCTTC
D: TRBD2; J: TRBJ2-5; size: -; V: TRBV12-3/TRBV12-4; CDR3: CASRRGTSWRVQYF; DNA: TGTGCCAGCAGGCGTGGGACTAGCTGGAGGGTCCAGTACTTC
D: TRBD2; J: TRBJ2-2; size: -; V: TRBV11-2; CDR3: CASRGAGAGGGLFF; DNA: TGTGCCAGCAGGGGTGCGGGAGCGGGTGGGGGGCTGTTTTTT
D: -; J: TRBJ2-7; size: many; V: TRBV4-2; CDR3: CASSQGREQYF; DNA: TGTGCCAGCAGCCAAGGGCGGGAGCAGTACTTC
D: TRBD1; J: TRBJ2-7; size: many; V: TRBV5-6; CDR3: CASSPSPGTEAVYEQYF; DNA: TGTGCCAGCAGCCCGTCTCCCGGGACAGAGGCCGTCTACGAGCAGTACTTC
D: TRBD1; J: TRBJ1-2; size: many; V: TRBV19; CDR3: CASSVTGGYGYTF; DNA: TGTGCCAGTAGCGTTACAGGGGGCTATGGCTACACCTTC
D: TRBD2; J: TRBJ2-7; size: -; V: TRBV5-1; CDR3: CASSSRDSGSFYEQYF; DNA: TGCGCCAGCAGCTCCAGAGACAGCGGGAGTTTCTACGAGCAGTACTTC
D: TRBD1; J: TRBJ2-3; size: -; V: TRBV5-1; CDR3: CASMAAGGRNTDTQYF; DNA: TGCGCCAGCATGGCAGCAGGGGGTCGGAACACAGATACTCAGTATTTT
D: TRBD1; J: TRBJ1-6; size: -; V: TRBV30; CDR3: CAWSVYQGAPSYNSPLHF; DNA: TGTGCCTGGAGTGTATATCAGGGGGCGCCATCCTATAATTCACCCCTCCACTTT
D: -; J: TRBJ1-1; size: few; V: TRBV6-1; CDR3: CASSVGYFEAFF; DNA: TGTGCCAGCAGTGTCGGGTACTTCGAAGCTTTCTTT
D: -; J: TRBJ2-3; size: many; V: TRBV11-1; CDR3: CASSLRLGGQPTDTQYF; DNA: TGTGCCAGCAGCTTACGCCTAGGTGGGCAGCCCACAGATACGCAGTATTTT
D: TRBD1; J: TRBJ1-2; size: many; V: TRBV27; CDR3: CASSLGGQGYGYTF; DNA: TGTGCCAGCAGTTTAGGCGGACAGGGCTATGGCTACACCTTC
D: TRBD1; J: TRBJ1-1; size: many; V: TRBV11-2; CDR3: CASSAPGTANTEAFF; DNA: TGTGCCAGCAGCGCACCCGGGACAGCGAACACTGAAGCTTTCTTT
D: -; J: TRBJ1-5; size: many; V: TRBV6-1; CDR3: CASSHREGQPQHF; DNA: TGTGCCAGCAGTCATAGGGAGGGTCAGCCCCAGCATTTT
D: -; J: TRBJ2-7; size: -; V: TRBV20-1; CDR3: CSARESGTYEQYF; DNA: TGCAGTGCTAGAGAGAGCGGTACCTACGAGCAGTACTTC
D: TRBD1; J: TRBJ1-1; size: many; V: TRBV25-1; CDR3: CASSSGTGGTEAFF; DNA: TGTGCCAGCAGCTCCGGGACAGGGGGCACTGAAGCTTTCTTT
D: TRBD2; J: TRBJ2-4; size: many; V: TRBV25-1; CDR3: CASSEDSGSDIQYF; DNA: TGTGCCAGCAGTGAAGATAGCGGGAGTGACATTCAGTACTTC
D: TRBD1; J: TRBJ1-1; size: many; V: TRBV29-1; CDR3: CSAGQGYTEAFF; DNA: TGCAGCGCCGGACAGGGGTACACTGAAGCTTTCTTT
D: -; J: TRBJ1-1; size: many; V: TRBV20-1; CDR3: CSTGRNTEAFF; DNA: TGCAGTACGGGGAGGAACACTGAAGCTTTCTTT
D: -; J: TRBJ1-6; size: few; V: TRBV6-1; CDR3: CASSKDGYNSPLHF; DNA: TGTGCCAGCAGTAAGGACGGGTACAATTCACCCCTCCACTTT
D: TRBD1; J: TRBJ1-5; size: many; V: TRBV7-9; CDR3: CASSKDRGNQPQHF; DNA: TGTGCCAGCAGCAAGGACAGGGGGAATCAGCCCCAGCATTTT
D: -; J: TRBJ2-6; size: few; V: TRBV6-1; CDR3: CASEGSGVNVLTF; DNA: TGTGCCAGCGAAGGCTCTGGCGTCAACGTCCTGACTTTC
D: TRBD1; J: TRBJ2-1; size: many; V: TRBV19; CDR3: CASSIPGGFYNEQFF; DNA: TGTGCCAGTAGTATCCCAGGGGGCTTCTACAATGAGCAGTTCTTC
D: -; J: TRBJ2-5; size: -; V: TRBV7-7; CDR3: CASSRTGVQETQYF; DNA: TGTGCTAGCAGCCGTACGGGCGTACAAGAGACCCAGTACTTC
D: -; J: TRBJ1-4; size: many; V: TRBV18; CDR3: CASSPRQENEKLFF; DNA: TGTGCCAGCTCACCCCGGCAGGAGAATGAAAAACTGTTTTTT
D: TRBD2; J: TRBJ2-5; size: many; V: TRBV11-2; CDR3: CASSLLTSGRGETQYF; DNA: TGTGCCAGCAGCCTGCTGACTAGCGGGAGGGGTGAGACCCAGTACTTC
D: -; J: TRBJ2-1; size: many; V: TRBV11-2; CDR3: CASSLASAYYNEQFF; DNA: TGTGCCAGCAGCTTAGCTAGCGCCTACTACAATGAGCAGTTCTTC